A single TCR beta chain is shown here with its context. Its antigen is unknown. Libraries were UMI-labeled 5' RACE TRB cDNA. TCRdb re-called the 5' RACE reads; one entry per CDR3 protein, DNA not given. The sample holds about 56,000 distinct CDR3 sequences. These data belong to a study of CXCR3-negative and CXCR3-positive naive CD8 T cells. Study-wide results and caveats: Naive cells that were CXCR3-positive had more hydrophobic TRB CDR3s (compared with CXCR3-negative naive cells).

The CDR3 totals 14 residues. The V gene's germline CDR1 is MDHEN and CDR2 SYDVKM. The sequenced sample was naive CXCR3+ CD8+ T cells from blood. This sample's subset: CD45RO-CCR7+CD27+CD95- naive CD8+ T cells expressing CXCR3 (TNR3+). The chain is built from TRBV28 and TRBJ2-1; lacking DNA, the TRBD1 call made by TCRdb goes unchecked. The receptor comes from a human donor in good health. Some clones in this sample may be carry-over from other donors' samples. This chain's CDR3 is CASMRTDLYNEQFF. The whole variable domain, filled in from reference TRBV28 and TRBJ2-1, reads DVKVTQSSRYLVKRTGEKVFLECVQDMDHENMFWYRQDPGLGLRLIYFSYDVKMKEKGDIPEGYSVSREKKERFSLILESASTNQTSMYLCASMRTDLYNEQFFGPGTRLTVL.